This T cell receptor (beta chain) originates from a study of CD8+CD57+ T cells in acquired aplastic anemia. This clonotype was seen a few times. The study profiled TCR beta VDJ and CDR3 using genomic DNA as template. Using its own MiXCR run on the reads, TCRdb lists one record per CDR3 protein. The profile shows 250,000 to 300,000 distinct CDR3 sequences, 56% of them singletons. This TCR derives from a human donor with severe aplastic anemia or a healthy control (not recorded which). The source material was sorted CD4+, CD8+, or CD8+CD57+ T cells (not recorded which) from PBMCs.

CDR3 sequence: CASSRDSFYGYTF. DNA of the CDR3: TGTGCCAGCAGCCGGGACAGTTTCTATGGCTACACCTTC. The chain combines TRBV27 with TRBJ1-2; 7 bases are a match to TRBD1. V lost 6 bases, J lost 4 bases, and 5 bases stayed unmatched. The CDR3 has 13 amino acids. Germline V gene sequence: CDR1 MNHEY, CDR2 SMNVEV (reference sequence).